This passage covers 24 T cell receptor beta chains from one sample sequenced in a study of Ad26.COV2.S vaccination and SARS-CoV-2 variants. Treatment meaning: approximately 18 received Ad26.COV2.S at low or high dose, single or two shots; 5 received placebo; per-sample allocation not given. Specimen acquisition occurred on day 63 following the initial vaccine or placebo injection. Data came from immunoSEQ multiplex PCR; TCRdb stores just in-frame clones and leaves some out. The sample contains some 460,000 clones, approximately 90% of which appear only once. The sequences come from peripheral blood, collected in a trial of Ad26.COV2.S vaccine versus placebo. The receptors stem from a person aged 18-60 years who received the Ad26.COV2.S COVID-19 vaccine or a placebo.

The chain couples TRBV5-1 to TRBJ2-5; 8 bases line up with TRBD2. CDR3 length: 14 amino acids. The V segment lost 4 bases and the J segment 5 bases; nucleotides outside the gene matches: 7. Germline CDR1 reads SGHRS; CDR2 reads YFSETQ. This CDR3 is CASSRLGGGETQYF. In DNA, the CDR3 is TGCGCCAGCAGCCGCCTGGGCGGGGGGGAGACCCAGTACTTC.

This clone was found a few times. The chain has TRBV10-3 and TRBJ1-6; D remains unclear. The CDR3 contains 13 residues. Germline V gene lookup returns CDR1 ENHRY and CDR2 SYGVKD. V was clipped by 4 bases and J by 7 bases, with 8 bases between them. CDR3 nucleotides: TGTGCCATCAGTGGTGTTGGGAATTCACCCCTCCACTTT. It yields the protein CAISGVGNSPLHF.

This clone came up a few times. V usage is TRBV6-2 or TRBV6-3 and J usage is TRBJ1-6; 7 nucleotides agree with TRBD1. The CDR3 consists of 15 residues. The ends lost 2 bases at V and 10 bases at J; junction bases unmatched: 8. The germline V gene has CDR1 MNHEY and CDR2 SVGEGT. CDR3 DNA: TGTGCCAGCAGTTACGAGGAGGGGGCACGGTCACCCCTCCACTTT. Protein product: CASSYEEGARSPLHF.

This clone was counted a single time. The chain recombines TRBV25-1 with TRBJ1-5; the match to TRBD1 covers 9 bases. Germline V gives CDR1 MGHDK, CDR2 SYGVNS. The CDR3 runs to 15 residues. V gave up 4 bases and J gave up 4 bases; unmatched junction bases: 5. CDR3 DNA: TGTGCCAGCAGTGGAACAGGGGGCGGGAATCAGCCCCAGCATTTT. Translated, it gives CASSGTGGGNQPQHF.

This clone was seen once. The CDR3 nucleotides read TGTGCCAGCACCCCGGGACCGGCCTACTACGAGCAGTACTTC. As protein: CASTPGPAYYEQYF. The chain has TRBV6-5 and TRBJ2-7; D is perhaps TRBD1 or TRBD2 (5 bases each). The CDR3 has 14 amino acids. Trimming took 7 bases from V and 3 from J, leaving 16 bases between them. Germline values: CDR1 MNHEY, CDR2 SVGAGI.

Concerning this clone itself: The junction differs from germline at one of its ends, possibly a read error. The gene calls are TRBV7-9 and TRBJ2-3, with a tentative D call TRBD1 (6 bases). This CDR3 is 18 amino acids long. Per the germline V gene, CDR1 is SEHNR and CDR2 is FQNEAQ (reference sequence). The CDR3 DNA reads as TGTGCCAGCAGCAGAGGGACAAAGGGGGATGGGCGCACGGATACGCAGTATTTT. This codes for CASSRGTKGDGRTDTQYF.

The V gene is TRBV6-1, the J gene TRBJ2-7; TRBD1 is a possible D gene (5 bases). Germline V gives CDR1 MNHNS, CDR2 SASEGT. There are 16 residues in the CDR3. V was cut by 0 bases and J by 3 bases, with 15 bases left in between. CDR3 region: CASSEAFRVAVYEQYF. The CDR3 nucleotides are TGTGCCAGCAGTGAAGCCTTCAGGGTGGCCGTCTACGAGCAGTACTTC.

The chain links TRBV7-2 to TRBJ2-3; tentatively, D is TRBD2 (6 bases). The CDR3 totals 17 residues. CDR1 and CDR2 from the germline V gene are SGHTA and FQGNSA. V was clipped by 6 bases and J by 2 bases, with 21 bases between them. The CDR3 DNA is TGTGCCAGCAGTGACCCCGCCGGGGGAGGACCCACAGATACGCAGTATTTT. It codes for CASSDPAGGGPTDTQYF.

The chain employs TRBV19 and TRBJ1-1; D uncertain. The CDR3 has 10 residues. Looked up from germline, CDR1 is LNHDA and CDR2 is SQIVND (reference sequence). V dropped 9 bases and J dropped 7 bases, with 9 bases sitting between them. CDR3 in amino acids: CARKQFEAFF. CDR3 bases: TGTGCCAGGAAACAGTTTGAAGCTTTCTTT.

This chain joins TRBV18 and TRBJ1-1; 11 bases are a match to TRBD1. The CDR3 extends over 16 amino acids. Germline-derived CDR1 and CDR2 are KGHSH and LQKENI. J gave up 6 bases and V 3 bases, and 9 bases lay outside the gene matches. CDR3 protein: CASSPKGQGVGAEAFF. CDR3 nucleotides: TGTGCCAGCTCACCCAAGGGACAGGGGGTCGGGGCTGAAGCTTTCTTT. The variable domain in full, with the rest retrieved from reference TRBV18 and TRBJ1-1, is NAGVMQNPRHLVRRRGQEARLRCSPMKGHSHVYWYRQLPEEGLKFMVYLQKENIIDESGMPKERFSAEFPKEGPSILRIQQVVRGDSAAYFCASSPKGQGVGAEAFFGQGTRLTVV.

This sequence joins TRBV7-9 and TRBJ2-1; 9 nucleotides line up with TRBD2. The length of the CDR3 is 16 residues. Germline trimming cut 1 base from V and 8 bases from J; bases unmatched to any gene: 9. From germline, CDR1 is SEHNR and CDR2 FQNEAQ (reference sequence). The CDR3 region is CASSLGESSGIDEQFF. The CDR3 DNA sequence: TGTGCCAGCAGCTTAGGGGAGTCTAGCGGGATCGATGAGCAGTTCTTC. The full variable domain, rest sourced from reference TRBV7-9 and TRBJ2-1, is DTGVSQNPRHKITKRGQNVTFRCDPISEHNRLYWYRQTLGQGPEFLTYFQNEAQLEKSRLLSDRFSAERPKGSFSTLEIQRTEQGDSAMYLCASSLGESSGIDEQFFGPGTRLTVL.

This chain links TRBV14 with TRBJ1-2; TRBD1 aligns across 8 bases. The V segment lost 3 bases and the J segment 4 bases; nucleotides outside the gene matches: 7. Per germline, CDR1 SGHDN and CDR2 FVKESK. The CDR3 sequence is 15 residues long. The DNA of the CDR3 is TGTGCCAGCAGCCAGACCTCGGGGACAGGCTATGGCTACACCTTC. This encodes CASSQTSGTGYGYTF.

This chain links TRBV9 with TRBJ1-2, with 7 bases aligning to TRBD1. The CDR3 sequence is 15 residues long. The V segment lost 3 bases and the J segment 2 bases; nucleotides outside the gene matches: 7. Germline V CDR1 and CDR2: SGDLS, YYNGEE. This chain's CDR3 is CASSARDRGNYGYTF. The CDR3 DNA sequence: TGTGCCAGCAGCGCACGGGACAGAGGAAACTATGGCTACACCTTC.

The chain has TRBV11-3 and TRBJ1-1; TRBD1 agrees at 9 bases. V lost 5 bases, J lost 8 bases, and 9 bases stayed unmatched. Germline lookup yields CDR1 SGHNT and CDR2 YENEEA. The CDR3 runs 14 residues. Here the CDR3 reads CASSINRGLREAFF. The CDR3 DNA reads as TGTGCCAGCAGCATAAACAGGGGGCTGAGGGAAGCTTTCTTT. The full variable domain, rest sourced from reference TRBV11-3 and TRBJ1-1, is EAGVVQSPRYKIIEKKQPVAFWCNPISGHNTLYWYLQNLGQGPELLIRYENEEAVDDSQLPKDRFSAERLKGVDSTLKIQPAELGDSAVYLCASSINRGLREAFFGQGTRLTVV.

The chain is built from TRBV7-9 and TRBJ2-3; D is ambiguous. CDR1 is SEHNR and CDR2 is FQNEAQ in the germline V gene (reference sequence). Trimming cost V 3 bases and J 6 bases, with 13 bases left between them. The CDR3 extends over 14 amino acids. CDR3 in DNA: TGTGCCAGCAGCTTTATGGGCTTGGTCGATACGCAGTATTTT. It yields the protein CASSFMGLVDTQYF.

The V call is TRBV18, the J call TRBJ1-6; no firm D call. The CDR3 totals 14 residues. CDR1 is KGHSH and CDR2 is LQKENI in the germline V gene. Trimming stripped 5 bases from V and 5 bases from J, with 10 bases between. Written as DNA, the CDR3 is TGTGCCAGCTCAATCAAACGGGATAATTCACCCCTCCACTTT. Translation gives CASSIKRDNSPLHF.

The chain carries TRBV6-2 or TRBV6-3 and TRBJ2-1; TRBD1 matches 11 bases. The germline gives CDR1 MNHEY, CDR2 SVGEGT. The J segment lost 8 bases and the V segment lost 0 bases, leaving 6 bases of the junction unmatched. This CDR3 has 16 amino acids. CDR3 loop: CASSYSIRDRGDEQFF. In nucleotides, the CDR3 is TGTGCCAGCAGTTACTCTATTAGGGACAGGGGGGATGAGCAGTTCTTC.

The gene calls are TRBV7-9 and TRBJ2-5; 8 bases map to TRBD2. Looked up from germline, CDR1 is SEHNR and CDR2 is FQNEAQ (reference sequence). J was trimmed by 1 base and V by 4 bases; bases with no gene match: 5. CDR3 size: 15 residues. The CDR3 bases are TGTGCCAGCAGCTCCGGTAGCGGGGTCCAAGAGACCCAGTACTTC. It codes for CASSSGSGVQETQYF.

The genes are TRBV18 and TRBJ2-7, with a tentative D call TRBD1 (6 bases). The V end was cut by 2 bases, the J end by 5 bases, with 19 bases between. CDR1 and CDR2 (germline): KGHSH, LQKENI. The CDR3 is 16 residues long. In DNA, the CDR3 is TGTGCCAGCTCACCATTTACCCCAGGGGTTAGCAACGAGCAGTACTTC. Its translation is CASSPFTPGVSNEQYF.

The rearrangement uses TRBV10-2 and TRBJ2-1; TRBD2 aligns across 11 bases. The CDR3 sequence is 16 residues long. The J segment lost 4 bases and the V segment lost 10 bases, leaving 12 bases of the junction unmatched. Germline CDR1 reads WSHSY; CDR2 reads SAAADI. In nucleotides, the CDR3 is TGCGCCACCACTTCCGGGACTAGCGGACTGTACAATGAGCAGTTCTTC. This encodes CATTSGTSGLYNEQFF.

The CDR3 sequence is CASRLGLAILYEQYF. The CDR3 bases are TGTGCCAGCCGCCTCGGGCTAGCGATCCTCTACGAGCAGTACTTC. This chain joins TRBV2 and TRBJ2-7, with a tentative D call TRBD2 (6 bases). This CDR3 has 15 residues. Germline V gene data show CDR1 as SNHLY and CDR2 as FYNNEI. Trimming removed 8 bases at V and 3 bases at J, with 20 bases between.

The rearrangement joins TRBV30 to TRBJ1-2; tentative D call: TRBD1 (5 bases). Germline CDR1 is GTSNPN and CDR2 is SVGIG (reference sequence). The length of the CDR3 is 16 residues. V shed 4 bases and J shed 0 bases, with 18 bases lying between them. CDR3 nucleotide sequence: TGTGCCTGGAAAAAGACCGGGACTCCCTCTAACTATGGCTACACCTTC. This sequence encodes CAWKKTGTPSNYGYTF.

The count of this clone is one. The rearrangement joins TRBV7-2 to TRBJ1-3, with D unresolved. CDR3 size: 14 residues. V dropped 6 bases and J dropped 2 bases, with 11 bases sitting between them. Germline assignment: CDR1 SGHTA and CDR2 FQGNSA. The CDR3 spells CASRYSGTGNTIYF. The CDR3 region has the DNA TGTGCCAGCAGATACTCAGGAACTGGAAACACCATATATTTT.

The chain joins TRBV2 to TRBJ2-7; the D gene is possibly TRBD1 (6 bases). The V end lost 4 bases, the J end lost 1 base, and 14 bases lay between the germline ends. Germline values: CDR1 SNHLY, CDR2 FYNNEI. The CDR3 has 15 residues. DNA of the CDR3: TGTGCCAGCAGTGCCTCCGGGACACTTTCCTACGAGCAGTACTTC. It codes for CASSASGTLSYEQYF.